This T cell receptor beta chain came from a study of blood T cell repertoires in COVID-19. About the study: The United States, Italy and Spain supplied acute and convalescent COVID-19 samples. T cells, B-cell-depleted T cells, or PBMCs supplied cDNA or gDNA.

Source study methods: Reference gene primer amplification in the assay estimated nucleated cell counts. Repertoires were generated with immunoSEQ multiplex PCR, while TCRdb's copy carries only in-frame clones and drops some. That table supplies the V and J calls and clone size; D and trimming were determined from the DNA. The repertoire holds about 200,000 clones, about four fifths seen once, with 7% to 10% in the top ten. Germline V CDR1 and CDR2: SGHKS, YYEKEE (reference sequence). The CDR3 sequence is 16 residues long. V was pared by 2 bases and J by 5 bases, with 16 bases between. The rearrangement links TRBV5-5 to TRBJ1-4, with a possible D match to TRBD1 (6 bases). This receptor was obtained from a woman between 50 and 59 years old with acute or convalescent COVID-19. Source material: peripheral blood. The CDR3 reads CASSFLRQVVNEKLFF. CDR3 bases: TGTGCCAGCAGCTTCCTTCGACAGGTCGTAAATGAAAAACTGTTTTTT. The whole variable domain, remainder taken from reference TRBV5-5 and TRBJ1-4, is DAGVTQSPTHLIKTRGQQVTLRCSPISGHKSVSWYQQVLGQGPQFIFQYYEKEERGRGNFPDRFSARQFPNYSSELNVNALLLGDSALYLCASSFLRQVVNEKLFFGSGTQLSVL.